Following are 14 T cell receptor beta chains from one sample sequenced in a study of metastatic and nonmetastatic thyroid tumors (dated by TCRdb to about 2020). Library generation was performed with PCR. This sample was sequenced with an Illumina HiSeq 4000. TCRdb passed the public sequencing reads through fastp at Q25 and MiXCR, retaining productive beta sequences. The sample data list almost 25,000 clones, and roughly 12% of these were observed just once. 14% of the sample belongs to the ten largest clones. No patient had received any treatment before thyroid surgery. The specimen sequenced was blood. These receptors all come from a female donor with papillary thyroid cancer or a benign thyroid nodule (not recorded which). Some clones in this sample may be carry-over from other donors' samples.

This clone was seen at least ten times. J is TRBJ1-1 and V is TRBV12-3 or TRBV12-4; maybe TRBD1 (5 bases). V was pared by 8 bases and J by 4 bases, with 14 bases between. This CDR3 spans 13 amino acids. This CDR3 is CASSWGLSTEAFF. Written as DNA, the CDR3 is TGTGCCAGCTCGTGGGGGTTAAGCACTGAAGCTTTCTTT.

This clone was observed a few times. One junction end does not reproduce the germline sequence, and a read error may be involved. The chain couples TRBV24-1 to TRBJ2-3; 8 bases fit TRBD1. Per germline, CDR1 KGHDR and CDR2 SFDVKD. This CDR3 has 15 residues. CDR3 coding DNA: TGTGCCGCCAGTGACTCGGACAGGGCACTGGATACGCAGTATTTT. It yields the protein CAASDSDRALDTQYF.

This clone has at least ten counts. The CDR3 is CASSLSSTSTDTQYF. The CDR3 region has the DNA TGTGCCAGCAGCTTAAGCAGTACTAGCACAGATACGCAGTATTTT. The J gene is TRBJ2-3, the V gene TRBV7-3; D gene unclear. Germline V CDR1 and CDR2: SGHTA, FQGTGA. This CDR3 has 15 amino acids. The V end was cut by 1 base, the J end by 0 bases, with 8 bases between.

There are many counts of this clone. The chain has TRBV12-3 or TRBV12-4 and TRBJ2-7; D is unresolved. The V end was cut by 1 base, the J end by 5 bases, with 15 bases between. The CDR3 consists of 15 residues. CDR3 in DNA: TGTGCCAGCAGTTTAGTGGCATACCCCGGCCACGAGCAGTACTTC. This gives the protein CASSLVAYPGHEQYF.

This clone came up many times. V and J are TRBV7-3 and TRBJ1-1; tentatively, D is TRBD1 (6 bases). This CDR3 contains 14 residues. Germline CDR1 reads SGHTA; CDR2 reads FQGTGA. V was cut by 2 bases and J by 2 bases, with 9 bases left in between. CDR3 loop: CASSLGTLNTEAFF. The CDR3 nucleotides are TGTGCCAGCAGCTTAGGGACACTCAACACTGAAGCTTTCTTT.

This clone was recorded at least ten times. The rearrangement links TRBV28 to TRBJ2-6; either TRBD1 or TRBD2 may fit D (5 bases each). CDR3 length: 17 residues. V was clipped by 0 bases and J by 0 bases, with 9 bases between them. Germline loops: CDR1 MDHEN, CDR2 SYDVKM. The CDR3 sequence: CASSLWGVGSGANVLTF. CDR3 DNA: TGTGCCAGCAGTTTATGGGGGGTGGGCTCTGGGGCCAACGTCCTGACTTTC.

The chain has TRBV7-6 and TRBJ2-7; possibly TRBD1 for D (6 bases). From germline, CDR1 is SGHVS and CDR2 FNYEAQ. The germline V and J ends were trimmed by 5 bases and 3 bases, with 20 bases remaining between them. CDR3 size: 16 residues. The CDR3 is CASSPGHSLPVYEQYF. CDR3 in DNA: TGTGCCAGCAGCCCGGGACATTCCCTTCCAGTCTACGAGCAGTACTTC.

This clone has at least ten counts. The chain uses TRBV6-2 or TRBV6-3 and TRBJ2-3, with D possibly being TRBD2 (6 bases). The CDR3 contains 13 residues. Per germline, CDR1 MNHEY and CDR2 SVGEGT. V lost 4 bases and J lost 6, with 11 bases in between. CDR3 nucleotide sequence: TGTGCCAGCAGTTTCGGGAGTAAGGATACGCAGTATTTT. It codes for CASSFGSKDTQYF.

This clone is termed medium-sized. The V gene is TRBV19, the J gene TRBJ1-5; D is perhaps TRBD1 (5 bases). Trimming cost V 9 bases and J 3 bases, with 18 bases left between them. CDR3 length: 15 residues. Germline V CDR1 and CDR2: LNHDA, SQIVND (reference sequence). This CDR3 is CASTEGGALNQPQHF. CDR3 DNA sequence: TGTGCCAGCACCGAAGGCGGGGCGCTCAATCAGCCCCAGCATTTT.

This clone has a count of ten or more. The chain recombines TRBV5-1 with TRBJ2-7; possibly TRBD2 for D (6 bases). V was cut by 4 bases and J by 6 bases, with 14 bases left in between. The CDR3 is 13 residues long. CDR1 is SGHRS and CDR2 is YFSETQ in the germline V gene. In DNA, the CDR3 is TGCGCCAGCAGCCCGACACTAGCTCCCGAGCAGTACTTC. Protein product: CASSPTLAPEQYF.

The genes are TRBV2 and TRBJ2-2, with D possibly TRBD2 on 5 matching bases. Germline loops: CDR1 SNHLY, CDR2 FYNNEI. This CDR3 is built from 14 residues. V was clipped by 6 bases and J by 4 bases, with 12 bases between them. This CDR3 reads CASRGTSPTGELFF. The CDR3 DNA is TGTGCCAGCAGGGGTACTAGTCCCACCGGGGAGCTGTTTTTT.

This chain links TRBV11-2 with TRBJ2-5; the match to TRBD2 covers 9 bases. CDR1 is SGHAT and CDR2 is FQNNGV in the germline V gene. V gave up 5 bases and J gave up 5 bases; unmatched junction bases: 12. The CDR3 consists of 16 residues. CDR3 DNA: TGTGCCAGCAGCCCTAACTTAGCGGGAGTAGGGGAGACCCAGTACTTC. Its translation is CASSPNLAGVGETQYF.

To note about this clone: A much larger clone is a single base away; this may be a read error. This rearrangement joins TRBV29-1 to TRBJ2-1; no definite D call. The CDR3 runs 11 residues. Germline CDR1 and CDR2: SQVTM and ANQGSEA. DNA of the CDR3: TGCAGCGTTGCTCCCTACAATGGGCAGTTCTTC. This encodes CSVAPYNGQFF.

The chain employs TRBV6-1 and TRBJ2-2; tentative D call: TRBD2 (5 bases). CDR1 and CDR2 (germline): MNHNS, SASEGT. Deletions cut 7 bases from V and 4 bases from J, with 22 bases between. The CDR3 length is 17 residues. The DNA for the CDR3 is TGTGCCAGCATCCTGGAGGCCCTCCGTCGGGGCACCGGGGAGCTGTTTTTT. Translating gives CASILEALRRGTGELFF.